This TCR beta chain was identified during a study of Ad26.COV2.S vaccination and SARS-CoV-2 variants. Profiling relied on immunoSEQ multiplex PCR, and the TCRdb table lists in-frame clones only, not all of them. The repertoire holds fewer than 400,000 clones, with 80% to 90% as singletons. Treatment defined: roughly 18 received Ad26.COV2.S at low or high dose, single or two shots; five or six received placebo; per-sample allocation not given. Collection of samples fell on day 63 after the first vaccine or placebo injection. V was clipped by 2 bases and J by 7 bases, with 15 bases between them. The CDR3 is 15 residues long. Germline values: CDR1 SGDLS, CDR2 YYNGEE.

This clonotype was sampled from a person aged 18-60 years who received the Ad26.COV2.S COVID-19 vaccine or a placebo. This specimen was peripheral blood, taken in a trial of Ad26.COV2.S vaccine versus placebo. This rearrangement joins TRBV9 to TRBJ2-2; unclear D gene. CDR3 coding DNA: TGTGCCAGCAGCGTTTACGCCGATAGGGTCGGGGAGCTGTTTTTT. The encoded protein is CASSVYADRVGELFF.